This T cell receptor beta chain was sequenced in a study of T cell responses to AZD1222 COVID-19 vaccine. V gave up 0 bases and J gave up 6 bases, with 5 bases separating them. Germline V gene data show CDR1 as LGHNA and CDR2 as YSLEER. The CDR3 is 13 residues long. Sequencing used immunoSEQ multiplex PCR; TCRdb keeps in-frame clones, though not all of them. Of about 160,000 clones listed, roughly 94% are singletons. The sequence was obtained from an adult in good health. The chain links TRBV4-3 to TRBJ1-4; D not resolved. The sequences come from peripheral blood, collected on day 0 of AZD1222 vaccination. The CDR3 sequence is CASSQDRDEKLFF. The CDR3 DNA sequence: TGCGCCAGCAGCCAAGACCGAGATGAAAAACTGTTTTTT.